In its sample, the clone carrying this T cell receptor (beta chain) was seen many times. Time point meaning: persistent/refractory GD, antithyroid drugs over 5 years with positive TRAb. PBMC-extracted RNA yielded the TCR library. Arm-PCR with iRepertoire HTBI primers amplified the CDR3 regions for these TCR beta libraries. From the multiplex PCR reads, TCRdb called clonotypes with MiXCR, one entry per CDR3 protein. The sample yields hundreds of thousands of distinct CDR3 sequences, around 32% seen once. The data originate from a study of regulatory T cells in long-lasting Graves disease. Germline CDR1 is GTSNPN and CDR2 is SVGIG (reference sequence). The CDR3 loop spans 11 amino acids. The V end lost 2 bases, the J end lost 6 bases, and 7 bases lay between the germline ends.

V is TRBV30 and J is TRBJ1-2; D gene uncertain. This specimen consisted of peripheral blood mononuclear cells (PBMCs), obtained when the disease was refractory, from a patient treated with antithyroid drugs. The sequence derives from a female donor with Graves disease. The CDR3 nucleotides are TGTGCCTGGAGTCGGGGTGATGGCTACACCTTC. This codes for CAWSRGDGYTF. The entire variable domain, with the rest obtained from reference TRBV30 and TRBJ1-2, is as follows: SQTIHQWPATLVQPVGSPLSLECTVEGTSNPNLYWYRQAAGRGLQLLFYSVGIGQISSEVPQNLSASRPQDRQFILSSKKLLLSDSGFYLCAWSRGDGYTFGSGTRLTVV.